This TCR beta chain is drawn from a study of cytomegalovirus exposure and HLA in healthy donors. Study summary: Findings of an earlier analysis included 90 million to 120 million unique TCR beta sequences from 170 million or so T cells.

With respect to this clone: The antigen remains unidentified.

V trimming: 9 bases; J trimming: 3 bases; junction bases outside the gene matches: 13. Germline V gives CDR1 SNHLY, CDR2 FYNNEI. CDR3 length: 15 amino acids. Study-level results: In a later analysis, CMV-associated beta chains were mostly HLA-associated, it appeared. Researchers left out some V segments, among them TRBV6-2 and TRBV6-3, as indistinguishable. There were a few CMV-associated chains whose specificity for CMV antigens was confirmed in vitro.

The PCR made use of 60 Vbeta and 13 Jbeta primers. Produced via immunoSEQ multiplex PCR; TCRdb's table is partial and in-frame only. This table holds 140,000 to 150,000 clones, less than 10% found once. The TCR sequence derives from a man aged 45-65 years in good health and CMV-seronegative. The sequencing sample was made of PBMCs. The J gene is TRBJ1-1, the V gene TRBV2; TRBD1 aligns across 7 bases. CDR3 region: CARALLQGRYTEAFF. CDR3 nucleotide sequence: TGTGCCAGAGCCCTACTACAGGGGAGATACACTGAAGCTTTCTTT.